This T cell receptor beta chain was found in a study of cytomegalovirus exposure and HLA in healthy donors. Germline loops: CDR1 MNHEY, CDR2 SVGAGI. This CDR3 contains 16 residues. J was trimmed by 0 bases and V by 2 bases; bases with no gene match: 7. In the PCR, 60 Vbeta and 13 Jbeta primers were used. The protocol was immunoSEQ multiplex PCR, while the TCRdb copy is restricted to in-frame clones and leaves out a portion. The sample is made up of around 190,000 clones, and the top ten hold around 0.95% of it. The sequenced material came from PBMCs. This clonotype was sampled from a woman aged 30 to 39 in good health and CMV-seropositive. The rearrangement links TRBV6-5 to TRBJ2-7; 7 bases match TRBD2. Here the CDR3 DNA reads TGTGCCAGCAGTTACGGGGGAGGGGCACGCTCCTACGAGCAGTACTTC. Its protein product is CASSYGGGARSYEQYF.